Included here is one TCR beta chain sequence, with context. As yet, its antigen is unknown. This sample is drawn from a study of shared clonotypes between healthy human individuals. Study as a whole: Each donor's CD4 naive and CD4 memory cells filled three plates apiece, CD8 naive two, and CD8 memory one. Study observations and caveats: Between several donors, naive CD4 clonotypes were shared at a level of around 4.9%. Sorted-subset samples were not fully sequenced, rarefaction indicated. It was the few donors that limited the genetic and exposure-history diversity represented.

Naive CD8 cells lacked CD45RO and underwent positive selection for CCR7, leaving out terminally differentiated effector memory CD45RA+ cells. The assay was immunoSEQ multiplex PCR, and TCRdb's table has in-frame clones only and misses some. Of roughly 2,000,000 clones listed, roughly 95% were seen once; the top ten hold 0.95% to 1.5%. The material sequenced was naive CD8+ T cells sorted from blood. The clonotype originates from a man aged 18-30 years in good health.

The DNA of the CDR3 is TGCGCCAGCAGCTTGGAAGGGACAGGGGGCCGTGACTATGGCTACACCTTC. Translation gives CASSLEGTGGRDYGYTF. The chain uses TRBV5-1 and TRBJ1-2; 12 bases fit TRBD1. Trimming at V came to 0 bases and at J to 3 bases, leaving 6 bases not matched to a gene. CDR1 and CDR2 (germline): SGHRS, YFSETQ. The CDR3 extends over 17 amino acids.